These T cell receptor beta chains were read from a single sample in a study of blood T cell repertoires in COVID-19. This table comes from immunoSEQ multiplex PCR, and its TCRdb copy is limited to in-frame clones, with some not included. Among 250,000 or so clones, roughly 91% were seen once, and the ten largest hold roughly 8.3%. The material sequenced was PBMCs or T cells enriched from blood (not recorded which). Receptors were obtained from a man in his forties or fifties who had recovered from COVID-19. The conserved cysteine and the conserved F or W are not part of the CDR3 here. The order of the fields is clone size, V gene, J gene, CDR3 protein. The size field is filled for only some rows; it gives once, few, many or a size class.

NA	TRBV7-6	TRBJ2-7	ASSSYGQGAYEQY
NA	TRBV6-2/TRBV6-3	TRBJ2-3	ASSQTSGRATDTQY
NA	TRBV19	TRBJ2-3	ASSISSGITDTQY
NA	TRBV7-2	TRBJ2-5	ASSLTSAGGKETQY
NA	TRBV13	TRBJ2-1	ASSLSGTKYNEQF
NA	TRBV11-3	TRBJ1-1	ASSPSGTRNTEAF
once	TRBV4-1	TRBJ2-5	ASSHLGGTGPRGETQY
NA	TRBV11-2	TRBJ1-3	ASSLVPQGLLGNTIY
NA	TRBV2	TRBJ2-5	ASSAGTSTETQY
NA	TRBV10-3	TRBJ2-7	AISEAASGSYEQY
NA	TRBV11-3	TRBJ1-1	ASSRSGRDMNTEAF
NA	TRBV7-2	TRBJ1-1	ASSLQGMGTEAF
NA	TRBV18	TRBJ1-6	ASSLQRTGLIDSPLH
NA	TRBV5-1	TRBJ2-3	ASSLSGTSTDTQY
NA	TRBV4-3	TRBJ2-1	ASSQGREAGPHNEQF
NA	TRBV6-5	TRBJ2-3	ASSDRAGSTDTQY
NA	TRBV4-3	TRBJ2-4	ASSQGGTGTRTKNIQY
NA	TRBV19	TRBJ2-3	ASSIMAGDTQY
few	TRBV5-1	TRBJ2-1	ASSGEGYPYNEQF
NA	TRBV27	TRBJ1-2	ASSLSEKNGYT
few	TRBV11-3	TRBJ2-5	ASSPRNRGLQETQY
NA	TRBV18	TRBJ2-5	ASSPPWRGAETQY
NA	TRBV5-1	TRBJ2-1	ASSDKQGAANEQF
NA	TRBV2	TRBJ2-1	ASRGNTGYNEQF
NA	TRBV13	TRBJ2-7	ASSPRTSSHEQY
NA	TRBV5-1	TRBJ1-6	ASRNNPQGGNSPLH
NA	TRBV5-1	TRBJ2-7	ASSSTEDPYEQY
NA	TRBV12-5	TRBJ2-1	ASGQTGTPIKQSYNEQF
NA	TRBV5-1	TRBJ2-7	ASSSPGQALYEQY
NA	TRBV7-8	TRBJ1-5	ASSLSGTPNSNQPQH
NA	TRBV6-5	TRBJ1-5	ASSSPGQATQPQH
NA	TRBV5-1	TRBJ2-7	ASSLEGQIYEQY
NA	TRBV20-1	TRBJ1-1	SASAGNTEAF
NA	TRBV24-1	TRBJ2-1	ATSETLAALSYNEQF
NA	TRBV3-1/TRBV3-2	TRBJ1-2	ASSQGRREGDLWYGYT
NA	TRBV19	TRBJ2-1	ASSMGQGIYNEQF
NA	TRBV19	TRBJ1-1	ASSTPGQGLNTEAF
NA	TRBV11-3	TRBJ1-6	ASSHYGGDSPLH
NA	TRBV30	TRBJ1-2	AWTTGEVRGYT
once	TRBV10-3	TRBJ2-3	AISFSGRAGSTDTQY
NA	TRBV29-1	TRBJ2-7	SVELRARGDYEQY
NA	TRBV15	TRBJ2-1	ATSRDLGLPDEQF
NA	TRBV6-5	TRBJ1-5	ASSPGWGNQPQH
NA	TRBV9	TRBJ2-3	ASSAVAGGSDTQY
NA	TRBV21-1	TRBJ1-1	ASSKSSIGGDTEAF
NA	TRBV6-5	TRBJ2-2	ASSYMGQGNTGELF
NA	TRBV27	TRBJ2-1	ASSFLLAGGSDEQF
NA	TRBV7-3	TRBJ2-7	ASSLGREETYEQY
NA	TRBV7-9	TRBJ1-1	ASSSKTGETEAF
NA	TRBV27	TRBJ2-1	ASTRLAGSLNEQF
NA	TRBV29-1	TRBJ1-2	SVGTGGNYGYT